Listed below are T cell receptor beta chains from one sample, sequenced in a study of naive and memory T cell subsets. TCRdb passed the 5' RACE reads through MiXCR, listing each CDR3 protein once. The sample holds about 62,000 distinct CDR3 sequences; more than 6% are singletons and the top ten take roughly 19%. All receptors derive from a female donor in good health. The CDR3 runs from the conserved cysteine through the conserved F or W. A D gene is named only where the DNA matches it firmly. The size field is filled for only some rows; it gives once, few, many or a size class.

>TRBJ1-4|few|TRBV29-1|TRBD1
TGCAGCGTCCAGGGGGCAGTCAATGAAAAACTGTTTTTT
CSVQGAVNEKLFF
>TRBJ2-2|few|TRBV5-1|-
TGCGCCAGCAGCTTGGACAGGGCCGGGGAGCTGTTTTTT
CASSLDRAGELFF
>TRBJ1-1|-|TRBV18|-
TGTGCCAGCTCACCTCTAGCGGGCGGATATGAAGCTTTCTTT
CASSPLAGGYEAFF
>TRBJ2-5|-|TRBV7-8|-
TGTGCCAGCAGCTTAGGTGGTGTGTCACAAGAGACCCAGTACTTC
CASSLGGVSQETQYF
>TRBJ2-7|-|TRBV28|TRBD1
TGTGCCAGCAGTTTAGCAGGGGGCTACCCGTACGAGCAGTACTTC
CASSLAGGYPYEQYF
>TRBJ1-6|many|TRBV28|-
TGTGCCAGCACTACGGACCGGGATAATTCACCCCTCCACTTT
CASTTDRDNSPLHF
>TRBJ1-5|few|TRBV28|-
TGTGCCAGCAGTTTATTACACAATCAGCCCCAGCATTTT
CASSLLHNQPQHF
>TRBJ1-1|-|TRBV5-1|TRBD1
TGCGCCAGCAGCCCTGGAGGGGGGGGGACAGGGACGACTGAAGCTTTCTTT
CASSPGGGGTGTTEAFF
>TRBJ1-2|-|TRBV7-9|-
TGTGCCAGCGGGAACAACTATGGCTACACCTTC
CASGNNYGYTF
>TRBJ1-1|few|TRBV5-1|-
TGCGCCAGCAGCTTGACCCCCGGAACACAGAACACTGAAGCTTTCTTT
CASSLTPGTQNTEAFF
>TRBJ2-6|-|TRBV2|-
TGTGCCAGCAGTGCAGATATATCTGGGGCCAACGTCCTGACTTTC
CASSADISGANVLTF
>TRBJ1-1|-|TRBV12-3/TRBV12-4|-
TGTGCCAGCAGTTTTCGGACAGAGGGCACTGAAGCTTTCTTT
CASSFRTEGTEAFF
>TRBJ2-7|few|TRBV6-2/TRBV6-3|TRBD2
TGTGCCAGCCGCGCCCCCGGGACTATCCACGAGCAGTACTTC
CASRAPGTIHEQYF
>TRBJ2-3|few|TRBV15|TRBD2
TGTGCCACCAGCAGCGGACTAGCGGGAGGCCCAAGGAGGGATACGCAGTATTTT
CATSSGLAGGPRRDTQYF
>TRBJ2-1|-|TRBV12-3/TRBV12-4|-
TGTGCCAGCAGTCAGGGATTGCGCTCCTACAATGAGCAGTTCTTC
CASSQGLRSYNEQFF
>TRBJ1-6|-|TRBV6-5|-
TGTGCCAGCAGTTACGGGGGCAGAGGTTCACCCCTCCACTTT
CASSYGGRGSPLHF
>TRBJ2-1|-|TRBV6-5|TRBD2
TGTGCCAGCAGTTTATTAGGCGGGAGGGCCAATCAAGAGCAGTTCTTC
CASSLLGGRANQEQFF
>TRBJ2-7|few|TRBV6-6|-
TGTGCCAGCAGTGGACTCGACGGGACCTACGAGCAGTACTTC
CASSGLDGTYEQYF
>TRBJ1-5|many|TRBV2|-
TGTGCCAGCAGTCAAACAGGGACCAATCAGCCCCAGCATTTT
CASSQTGTNQPQHF
>TRBJ1-2|-|TRBV4-1|-
TGCGCCAGCAGCCAAGATGGGTTTAATCTCCAGGGGATCGGCTACACCTTC
CASSQDGFNLQGIGYTF
>TRBJ2-7|few|TRBV4-1|-
TGCGCCAGCAGCCAAGAGGGCAGAATGACCTACGAGCAGTACTTC
CASSQEGRMTYEQYF
>TRBJ1-2|many|TRBV29-1|TRBD1
TGCAGCGCAACGGGACAGCAGGGCTATGGCTACACCTTC
CSATGQQGYGYTF
>TRBJ1-1|many|TRBV5-1|-
TGCGCCAGCAGCGTCGGACAATCTGGCCTCGCCGCTTTCTTT
CASSVGQSGLAAFF
>TRBJ1-5|few|TRBV27|-
TGTGCCAGCAGCGACAGGATGGGAAGCAATCAGCCCCAGCATTTT
CASSDRMGSNQPQHF
>TRBJ2-3|few|TRBV6-2/TRBV6-3|-
TGTGCCAGCAGTTACTCGGACGGAGGTACGCAGTATTTT
CASSYSDGGTQYF
>TRBJ2-4|many|TRBV28|TRBD2
TGTGCCAGCAGTTTCGCGGCTAGCGGGAGTAAAAACATTCAGTACTTC
CASSFAASGSKNIQYF
>TRBJ1-5|-|TRBV19|-
TGTGCCAGTAGTCAGGGCAGAAATTATCAGCCCCAGCATTTT
CASSQGRNYQPQHF
>TRBJ2-1|few|TRBV7-9|TRBD1
TGTGCCAGCAGCACGCCACAGGGGAGTCGACCTGAGCAGTTCTTC
CASSTPQGSRPEQFF
>TRBJ2-1|-|TRBV3-1|-
TGTGCCAGCAGCCGCCAAGGTAGGACCAACAATGAGCAGTTCTTC
CASSRQGRTNNEQFF